This T cell receptor beta chain stems from a study of CD8 T cells in ankylosing spondylitis. Study-wide results and caveats: In peripheral blood, disease-linked CD8+ clones occurred at relatively low frequencies. Within matched ankylosing spondylitis synovial fluid, disease-linked clones were reportedly significantly enriched.

At least ten counts were recorded for this clonotype. Its antigen is not identified. Each TCR beta library was made by quantitative 5'-RACE that incorporated molecular barcodes. MiXCR, run by TCRdb on the 5' RACE reads, gives a single entry per CDR3 protein. The sample yields 80,000 to 100,000 distinct CDR3 sequences, over 6.5% seen once. The CDR3 is made up of 15 amino acids. The V end lost 1 base, the J end lost 2 bases, and 10 bases lay between the germline ends. Germline-derived CDR1 and CDR2 are SGHTA and FQGNSA. The sample comprised blood, either unsorted or a sorted T cell fraction (not recorded which). This clonotype originated in a male donor with ankylosing spondylitis or in good health (not recorded which). The chain combines TRBV7-2 with TRBJ2-3; D not resolved. In DNA, the CDR3 is TGTGCCAGCAGCTTAGTAGCAGAGTACACAGATACGCAGTATTTT. The encoded protein is CASSLVAEYTDTQYF.